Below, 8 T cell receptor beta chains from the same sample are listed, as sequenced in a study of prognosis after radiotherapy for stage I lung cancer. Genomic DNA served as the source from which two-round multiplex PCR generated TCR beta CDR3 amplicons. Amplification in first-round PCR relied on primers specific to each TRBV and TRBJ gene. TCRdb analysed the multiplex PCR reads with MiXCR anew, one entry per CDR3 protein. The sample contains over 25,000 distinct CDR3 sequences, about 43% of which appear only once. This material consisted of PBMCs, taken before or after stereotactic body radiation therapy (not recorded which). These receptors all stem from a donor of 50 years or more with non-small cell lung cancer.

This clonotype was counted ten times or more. CDR3 sequence: CASGTSVSTSTDTQYF. CDR3 DNA: TGTGCCAGCGGGACTAGCGTCTCTACTAGCACAGATACGCAGTATTTT. The V gene is TRBV6-1, the J gene TRBJ2-3, with 10 nucleotides matching TRBD2. The CDR3 runs to 16 residues. Germline V CDR1 and CDR2: MNHNS, SASEGT. V lost 8 bases to trimming and J lost 0 bases; unmatched junction nucleotides: 8.

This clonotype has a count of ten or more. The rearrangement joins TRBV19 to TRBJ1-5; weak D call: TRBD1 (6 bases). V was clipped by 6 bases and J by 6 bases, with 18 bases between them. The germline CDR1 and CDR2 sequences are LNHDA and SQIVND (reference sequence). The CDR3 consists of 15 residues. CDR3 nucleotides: TGTGCCAGTAGGAAAGTGGGGGCCCGGAGTCAGCCCCAGCATTTT. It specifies CASRKVGARSQPQHF.

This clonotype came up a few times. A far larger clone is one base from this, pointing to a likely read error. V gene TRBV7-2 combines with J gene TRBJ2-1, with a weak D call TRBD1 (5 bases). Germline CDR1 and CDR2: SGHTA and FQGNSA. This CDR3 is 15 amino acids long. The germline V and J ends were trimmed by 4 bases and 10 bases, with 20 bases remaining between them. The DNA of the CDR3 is TGTGCCAGCAGCTCAAAGCTGGGGCTCATTGGAGAGCAGTTCTTC. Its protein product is CASSSKLGLIGEQFF. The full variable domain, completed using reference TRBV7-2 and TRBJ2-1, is GAGVSQSPSNKVTEKGKDVELRCDPISGHTALYWYRQSLGQGLEFLIYFQGNSAPDKSGLPSDRFSAERTGGSVSTLTIQRTQQEDSAVYLCASSSKLGLIGEQFFGPGTRLTVL.

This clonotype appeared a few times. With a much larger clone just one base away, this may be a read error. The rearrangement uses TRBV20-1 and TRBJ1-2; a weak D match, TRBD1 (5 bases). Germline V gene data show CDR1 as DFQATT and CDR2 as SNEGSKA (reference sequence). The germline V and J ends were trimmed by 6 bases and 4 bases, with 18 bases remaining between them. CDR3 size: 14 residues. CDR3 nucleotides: TGCAGTGCCAGCACGTGGGGCGCGAGCTATGGCTACACCTTC. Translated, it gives CSASTWGASYGYTF.

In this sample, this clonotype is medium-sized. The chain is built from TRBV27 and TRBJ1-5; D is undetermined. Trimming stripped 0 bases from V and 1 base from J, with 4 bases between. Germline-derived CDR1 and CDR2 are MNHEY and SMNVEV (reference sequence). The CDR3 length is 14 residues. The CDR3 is CASSLSRSNQPQHF. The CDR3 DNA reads TGTGCCAGCAGTTTATCGAGGAGCAATCAGCCCCAGCATTTT.

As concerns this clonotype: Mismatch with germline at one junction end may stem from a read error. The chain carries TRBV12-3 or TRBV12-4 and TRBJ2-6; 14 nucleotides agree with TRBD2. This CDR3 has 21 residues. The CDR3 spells CASNLLGTSGRIGSGANFLTF. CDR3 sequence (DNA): TGTGCCAGCAATCTCCTGGGGACTAGCGGGAGAATTGGTTCTGGGGCCAACTTCCTGACTTTC.

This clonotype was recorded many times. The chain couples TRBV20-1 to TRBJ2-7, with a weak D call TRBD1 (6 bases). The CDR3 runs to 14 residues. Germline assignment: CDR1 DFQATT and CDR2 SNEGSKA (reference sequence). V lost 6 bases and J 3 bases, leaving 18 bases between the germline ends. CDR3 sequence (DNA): TGCAGTGCAACCAGCTCGGGACACCACTACGAGCAGTACTTC. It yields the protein CSATSSGHHYEQYF.

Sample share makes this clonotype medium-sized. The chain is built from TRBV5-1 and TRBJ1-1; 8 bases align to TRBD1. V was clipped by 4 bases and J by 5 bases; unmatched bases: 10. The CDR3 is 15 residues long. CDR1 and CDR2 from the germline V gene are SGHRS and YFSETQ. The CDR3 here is CASSHLTGGSTEAFF. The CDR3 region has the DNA TGCGCCAGCAGCCATCTTACAGGGGGGTCGACTGAAGCTTTCTTT. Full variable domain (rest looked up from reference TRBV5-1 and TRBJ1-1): KAGVTQTPRYLIKTRGQQVTLSCSPISGHRSVSWYQQTPGQGLQFLFEYFSETQRNKGNFPGRFSGRQFSNSRSEMNVSTLELGDSALYLCASSHLTGGSTEAFFGQGTRLTVV.